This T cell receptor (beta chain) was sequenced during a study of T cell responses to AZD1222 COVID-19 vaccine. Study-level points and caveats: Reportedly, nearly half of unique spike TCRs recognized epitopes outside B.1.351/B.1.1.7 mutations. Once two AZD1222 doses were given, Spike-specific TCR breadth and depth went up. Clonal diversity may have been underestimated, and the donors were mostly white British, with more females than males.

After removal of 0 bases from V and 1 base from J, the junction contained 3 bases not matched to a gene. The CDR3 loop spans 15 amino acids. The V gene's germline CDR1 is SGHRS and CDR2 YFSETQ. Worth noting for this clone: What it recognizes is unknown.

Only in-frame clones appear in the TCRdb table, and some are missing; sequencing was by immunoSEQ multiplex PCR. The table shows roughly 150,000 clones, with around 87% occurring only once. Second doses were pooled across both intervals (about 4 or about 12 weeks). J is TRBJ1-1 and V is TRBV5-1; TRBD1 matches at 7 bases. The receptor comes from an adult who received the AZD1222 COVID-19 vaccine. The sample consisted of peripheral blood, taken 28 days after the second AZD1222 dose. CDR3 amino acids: CASSLEWTGNTEAFF. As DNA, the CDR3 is TGCGCCAGCAGCTTGGAATGGACAGGGAACACTGAAGCTTTCTTT.